Given below is one T cell receptor (beta chain) in context. Its antigen has not been determined. No base quality information exists; no much larger clone differs at one position. The sample is drawn from a study of response to subunit inactivated influenza vaccine listed by TCRdb under 2018. About the full investigation: Deep quantitative profiling of the T cell receptor repertoire was used in the study to follow responses to a trivalent subunit inactivated influenza vaccine. What the research found in general, with its limitations: The authors proposed that each seasonal influenza vaccination may bring in only a limited number of new T cells.

V loses 3 bases at its end and J loses 1 base; junction bases beyond the gene matches: 1. The germline V gene provides CDR1 MGHDK and CDR2 SYGVNS. The CDR3 starts with the cysteine, ends with the phenylalanine, and has 14 residues. Only the CDR3 region is kept as DNA, spanning 42 bases read in frame from base 1. Library preparation was by RT-PCR. The sequencing machine was an Illumina HiSeq 2500. Starting from the raw public reads, TCRdb applied fastp trimming at Q25, assembled clones with MiXCR and retained in-frame beta chains. Identical CDR3 proteins give one entry, which carries the most common genes and DNA. The sample contains hundreds of thousands of distinct CDR3 sequences, less than 8% of them found a single time. 13% of the sample belongs to the ten largest clones.

The clonotype originates from a man aged 50 to 69 who received an inactivated influenza vaccine. Donor details come from another sample of the same person, matched by shared clones. The chain was built from TRBV25-1 and TRBJ2-3; TRBD1 matches 7 bases in the middle. The sample was PBMCs from blood, taken about 23 months after vaccination. This receptor carries the CDR3 CASSDDRGTDTQYF. The nucleotide sequence is given as TGTGCCAGCAGTGACGACAGGGGCACAGATACGCAGTATTTT.